Detailed here is one T cell receptor beta chain. Its antigen is undetermined. The data belong to a study of CD8+ T cells in alopecia areata. Study-level points and caveats: Relative to normal scalp, lesional scalp, especially alopecia totalis/universalis, showed higher clonality.

The treatment: oral pan-JAK inhibitor, 5-10 mg twice daily. cDNA serving as the sequencing template came from extracted, reverse transcribed RNA. Profiled with immunoSEQ multiplex PCR; TCRdb holds only in-frame clones, not every one. The sample holds about 160,000 clones; about 71% are singletons and the top ten take 0.7% to 1%. The input for sequencing was CD4+ T cells sorted from blood, taken at week 4, from a patient treated with tofacitinib. This receptor was obtained from a human donor with alopecia areata.

Written as DNA, the CDR3 is TGTGCCAGCCCCAGGGGGGTCCCGATGCGGGTCGAGGCTTTCTTT. It translates to CASPRGVPMRVEAFF. The rearrangement links TRBV5-7 to TRBJ1-1; the match to TRBD1 covers 7 bases. TRBV5-7 is an ORF, with its function uncertain. The CDR3 totals 15 residues. V gave up 7 bases and J gave up 11 bases; unmatched junction bases: 20.